This entry describes one T cell receptor beta chain. The target of this receptor is not known. The sample holds no much larger clone one base away, and base qualities are not on file. These data come from a study of control samples from healthy donors and cancer patients (TCRdb year 2020). Libraries came from the immunoSEQ multiplex PCR assay. TCRdb's version of the immuneACCESS table is confined to in-frame rearrangements and falls short of the full clone set. An unresolved V gene accounts for under half of the shortfall where checked; the remainder is of unknown origin. This sample lists 250,000 to 300,000 clones; 82% were detected once. The ten largest account for about 14% of the sample. A distance of 18 bases separates the germline ends of V and J, which lose 6 bases and 6 bases respectively. CDR1 KGHSH and CDR2 LQKENI were looked up in the germline V gene. The CDR3 spans 14 residues, from the cysteine through the phenylalanine. Kept here is only the CDR3 DNA, which spans 42 bases and is read in frame from base 1.

Material: PBMCs. This TCR was recovered from a woman in her sixties with lung cancer. Here the chain combines TRBV18 and TRBJ2-7; TRBD2 is perhaps the D gene, given 5 matching bases. This receptor carries the CDR3 CASSPTGTSSEQYF. The nucleotide sequence is TGTGCCAGCTCCCCGACCGGCACTAGTAGCGAGCAGTACTTC.